A selection of T cell receptor beta chains follows, all from one sample in a study of blood T cell repertoires in COVID-19. Assay: immunoSEQ multiplex PCR; the TCRdb copy retains only in-frame clones and omits some. The table shows some 290,000 clones, with just over 90% occurring only once. Specimen: PBMCs or T cells enriched from blood (not recorded which). Receptors were obtained from a woman aged 40-49 years with acute COVID-19. Both conserved end residues are part of each CDR3. The D gene is left open where the match is weak. Size tells how often a clone was seen (once, few, many) or the class of an expanded clone, and some rows leave it out.

clone size: -
J gene: TRBJ2-3
V gene: TRBV4-1
D gene: TRBD2
CDR3 protein: CASSQDSGGYTDTQYF
CDR3 DNA: TGCGCCAGCAGCCAAGATAGCGGGGGATACACAGATACGCAGTATTTT

clone size: -
J gene: TRBJ2-3
V gene: TRBV11-2
D gene: -
CDR3 protein: CASSSRQGGTDTQYF
CDR3 DNA: TGTGCCAGCAGCTCTCGCCAAGGGGGCACAGATACGCAGTATTTT

clone size: once
J gene: TRBJ1-1
V gene: TRBV29-1
D gene: -
CDR3 protein: CSVTGTLNTEAFF
CDR3 DNA: TGCAGCGTTACCGGGACACTTAACACTGAAGCTTTCTTT

clone size: -
J gene: TRBJ1-4
V gene: TRBV2
D gene: -
CDR3 protein: CASERGGGVEKLFF
CDR3 DNA: TGTGCCTCCGAGCGGGGGGGAGGGGTTGAAAAACTGTTTTTT

clone size: -
J gene: TRBJ2-7
V gene: TRBV29-1
D gene: TRBD1
CDR3 protein: CSARTGYSYEQYF
CDR3 DNA: TGCAGCGCCAGGACAGGGTACTCCTACGAGCAGTACTTC

clone size: -
J gene: TRBJ1-5
V gene: TRBV19
D gene: -
CDR3 protein: CASSIRGDNQPQHF
CDR3 DNA: TGTGCCAGTAGTATACGTGGAGATAATCAGCCCCAGCATTTT

clone size: once
J gene: TRBJ1-6
V gene: TRBV5-1
D gene: TRBD1
CDR3 protein: CASSPGGGGNSPLHF
CDR3 DNA: TGCGCCAGCAGCCCAGGGGGCGGCGGTAACTCACCCCTCCACTTT

clone size: -
J gene: TRBJ2-3
V gene: TRBV27
D gene: TRBD2
CDR3 protein: CASSRRLAGGQDTQYF
CDR3 DNA: TGTGCCAGCAGTCGACGACTAGCGGGGGGGCAAGATACGCAGTATTTT

clone size: -
J gene: TRBJ1-1
V gene: TRBV2
D gene: TRBD1
CDR3 protein: CASRTGGAGSEAFF
CDR3 DNA: TGTGCCAGCCGCACAGGGGGCGCGGGCTCTGAAGCTTTCTTT

clone size: -
J gene: TRBJ1-6
V gene: TRBV4-2
D gene: -
CDR3 protein: CASSQEGSHVDSPLHF
CDR3 DNA: TGTGCCAGCAGCCAAGAAGGGAGTCATGTGGATTCACCCCTCCACTTT

clone size: once
J gene: TRBJ2-2
V gene: TRBV14
D gene: -
CDR3 protein: CASSLLLTGELFF
CDR3 DNA: TGTGCCAGCAGCCTCCTTTTGACCGGGGAGCTGTTTTTT

clone size: -
J gene: TRBJ2-5
V gene: TRBV10-1
D gene: TRBD2
CDR3 protein: CASSESTSGRAGDETQYF
CDR3 DNA: TGCGCCAGCAGTGAGTCGACTAGCGGGAGGGCCGGGGATGAGACCCAGTACTTC

clone size: -
J gene: TRBJ1-6
V gene: TRBV11-2
D gene: TRBD1
CDR3 protein: CASSLQQGIGNSPLHF
CDR3 DNA: TGTGCCAGCAGCTTACAACAGGGGATCGGTAATTCACCCCTCCACTTT

clone size: -
J gene: TRBJ2-2
V gene: TRBV19
D gene: -
CDR3 protein: CASSITVREDTGELFF
CDR3 DNA: TGTGCCAGTAGTATAACAGTCAGGGAGGACACCGGGGAGCTGTTTTTT

clone size: -
J gene: TRBJ2-5
V gene: TRBV4-1
D gene: TRBD1
CDR3 protein: CASSQAGQGPGETQYF
CDR3 DNA: TGCGCCAGCAGCCAGGCGGGACAGGGTCCAGGGGAGACCCAGTACTTC

clone size: -
J gene: TRBJ2-3
V gene: TRBV5-8
D gene: TRBD2
CDR3 protein: CASSLGTSGSFTDTQYF
CDR3 DNA: TGTGCCAGCAGCTTGGGGACTAGCGGATCTTTCACAGATACGCAGTATTTT

clone size: few
J gene: TRBJ1-2
V gene: TRBV6-5
D gene: -
CDR3 protein: CASSTGLAGYTF
CDR3 DNA: TGTGCCAGCAGCACAGGTCTGGCTGGCTACACCTTC

clone size: -
J gene: TRBJ2-1
V gene: TRBV7-2
D gene: -
CDR3 protein: CASSLERAKQFF
CDR3 DNA: TGTGCCAGCAGTTTAGAGCGGGCTAAGCAGTTCTTC

clone size: -
J gene: TRBJ1-1
V gene: TRBV5-5
D gene: -
CDR3 protein: CASSPNREGRTEAFF
CDR3 DNA: TGTGCCAGCAGCCCGAACAGGGAGGGTAGGACTGAAGCTTTCTTT

clone size: -
J gene: TRBJ2-5
V gene: TRBV24-1
D gene: TRBD2
CDR3 protein: CATSDLGTSGRSEETQYF
CDR3 DNA: TGTGCCACCAGTGATTTGGGGACTAGCGGGAGGAGCGAAGAGACCCAGTACTTC

clone size: -
J gene: TRBJ1-2
V gene: TRBV19
D gene: -
CDR3 protein: CASSIVSGSDYGYTF
CDR3 DNA: TGTGCCAGTAGTATAGTTTCGGGGTCGGACTATGGCTACACCTTC

clone size: -
J gene: TRBJ2-3
V gene: TRBV7-9
D gene: TRBD2
CDR3 protein: CASSLTSGYTDTQYF
CDR3 DNA: TGTGCCAGCAGCTTGACTAGCGGATACACAGATACGCAGTATTTT

clone size: -
J gene: TRBJ1-2
V gene: TRBV30
D gene: -
CDR3 protein: CAWSVSGPAGYTF
CDR3 DNA: TGTGCCTGGAGTGTATCTGGGCCGGCTGGCTACACCTTC

clone size: -
J gene: TRBJ1-6
V gene: TRBV10-3
D gene: -
CDR3 protein: CAISESAAADSPLHF
CDR3 DNA: TGTGCCATCAGTGAGTCGGCGGCCGCCGATTCACCCCTCCACTTT

clone size: few
J gene: TRBJ1-1
V gene: TRBV3-1/TRBV3-2
D gene: -
CDR3 protein: CASSQVDGGTEAFF
CDR3 DNA: TGTGCCAGCAGCCAAGTGGACGGGGGCACTGAAGCTTTCTTT

clone size: -
J gene: TRBJ1-3
V gene: TRBV5-4
D gene: -
CDR3 protein: CASSLGGSRNTIYF
CDR3 DNA: TGTGCCAGCAGCTTGGGAGGCAGTAGAAACACCATATATTTT

clone size: -
J gene: TRBJ2-5
V gene: TRBV19
D gene: -
CDR3 protein: CASSSYDRETQYF
CDR3 DNA: TGTGCCAGTAGTTCCTATGATAGAGAGACCCAGTACTTC

clone size: -
J gene: TRBJ1-5
V gene: TRBV7-8
D gene: TRBD1
CDR3 protein: CASSYYGQGAVSNQPQHF
CDR3 DNA: TGTGCCAGCAGCTACTATGGACAGGGGGCTGTCAGCAATCAGCCCCAGCATTTT

clone size: -
J gene: TRBJ1-5
V gene: TRBV29-1
D gene: -
CDR3 protein: CSVKLTEDQPQHF
CDR3 DNA: TGCAGCGTCAAACTGACAGAGGATCAGCCCCAGCATTTT

clone size: -
J gene: TRBJ1-3
V gene: TRBV18
D gene: -
CDR3 protein: CASSPLPGPRSGNTIYF
CDR3 DNA: TGTGCCAGCTCACCACTTCCGGGTCCCCGCTCTGGAAACACCATATATTTT

clone size: -
J gene: TRBJ2-3
V gene: TRBV27
D gene: -
CDR3 protein: CASSLGGAGADTQYF
CDR3 DNA: TGTGCCAGCAGTCTGGGGGGGGCCGGCGCAGACACGCAGTATTTT

clone size: -
J gene: TRBJ1-1
V gene: TRBV5-6
D gene: -
CDR3 protein: CASSFRATEAFF
CDR3 DNA: TGTGCCAGCAGCTTTCGCGCCACTGAAGCTTTCTTT

clone size: -
J gene: TRBJ1-6
V gene: TRBV4-2
D gene: -
CDR3 protein: CASSRARRGSNSPLHF
CDR3 DNA: TGTGCCAGCAGTCGAGCCCGCCGGGGGAGCAATTCACCCCTCCACTTT

clone size: -
J gene: TRBJ2-7
V gene: TRBV27
D gene: TRBD1
CDR3 protein: CASRRQGAYEQYF
CDR3 DNA: TGTGCCAGCAGGAGACAGGGGGCGTACGAGCAGTACTTC

clone size: -
J gene: TRBJ2-1
V gene: TRBV5-1
D gene: -
CDR3 protein: CASSLAPQSPTGYPYSYNEQFF
CDR3 DNA: TGCGCCAGCAGCTTGGCCCCGCAGTCCCCAACGGGGTACCCCTACTCCTACAATGAGCAGTTCTTC

clone size: -
J gene: TRBJ2-7
V gene: TRBV28
D gene: TRBD1
CDR3 protein: CASSLVGQGLGEQYF
CDR3 DNA: TGTGCCAGCAGTTTAGTGGGACAGGGTCTAGGGGAGCAGTACTTC

clone size: -
J gene: TRBJ2-2
V gene: TRBV7-2
D gene: TRBD2
CDR3 protein: CASSRSGRADGELFF
CDR3 DNA: TGTGCCAGCAGCCGTAGCGGGAGAGCGGACGGGGAGCTGTTTTTT

clone size: -
J gene: TRBJ1-6
V gene: TRBV7-6
D gene: -
CDR3 protein: CASSNRGNDLSSYNSPLHF
CDR3 DNA: TGTGCCAGCAGCAATAGGGGGAATGACCTTAGCTCCTATAATTCACCCCTCCACTTT

clone size: -
J gene: TRBJ1-2
V gene: TRBV7-9
D gene: -
CDR3 protein: CASSLELRGRDYGYTF
CDR3 DNA: TGTGCCAGCAGCTTAGAACTTAGGGGCAGAGACTATGGCTACACCTTC

clone size: once
J gene: TRBJ2-3
V gene: TRBV7-2
D gene: -
CDR3 protein: CASSLAGGRSADTQYF
CDR3 DNA: TGTGCCAGCAGCTTAGCGGGGGGTAGGTCCGCAGATACGCAGTATTTT

clone size: -
J gene: TRBJ2-7
V gene: TRBV5-6
D gene: TRBD1
CDR3 protein: CASSWGQDSYEQYF
CDR3 DNA: TGTGCCAGCAGCTGGGGACAGGACTCCTACGAGCAGTACTTC

clone size: -
J gene: TRBJ2-3
V gene: TRBV30
D gene: TRBD1
CDR3 protein: CAWSLQGARTDTQYF
CDR3 DNA: TGTGCCTGGAGTTTACAGGGGGCGCGGACAGATACGCAGTATTTT

clone size: -
J gene: TRBJ2-5
V gene: TRBV4-3
D gene: -
CDR3 protein: CASSPPGLETQYF
CDR3 DNA: TGCGCCAGCAGCCCGCCAGGGTTGGAGACCCAGTACTTC

clone size: -
J gene: TRBJ2-2
V gene: TRBV19
D gene: TRBD2
CDR3 protein: CASSIPASGRPTPRELFF
CDR3 DNA: TGTGCCAGTAGTATCCCGGCTAGCGGGAGGCCCACACCGAGGGAGCTGTTTTTT

clone size: -
J gene: TRBJ2-5
V gene: TRBV11-2
D gene: TRBD2
CDR3 protein: CASSYTSGGTFQETQYF
CDR3 DNA: TGTGCCAGCAGCTATACTAGCGGGGGGACCTTCCAAGAGACCCAGTACTTC

clone size: -
J gene: TRBJ2-7
V gene: TRBV11-3
D gene: TRBD1
CDR3 protein: CASSHWGGQGDQSSYEQYF
CDR3 DNA: TGTGCCAGCAGCCACTGGGGGGGACAGGGGGACCAAAGCTCCTACGAGCAGTACTTC

clone size: few
J gene: TRBJ1-5
V gene: TRBV28
D gene: TRBD1
CDR3 protein: CASSYRGFGNQPQHF
CDR3 DNA: TGTGCCAGCAGTTACAGGGGTTTTGGTAATCAGCCCCAGCATTTT

clone size: -
J gene: TRBJ2-1
V gene: TRBV7-8
D gene: TRBD2
CDR3 protein: CASSLEFSGRAVSYNEQFF
CDR3 DNA: TGTGCCAGCAGCTTAGAATTTAGCGGGAGGGCCGTGAGCTACAATGAGCAGTTCTTC

clone size: -
J gene: TRBJ2-6
V gene: TRBV5-4
D gene: TRBD2
CDR3 protein: CASSPGTSGYDYSGANVLTF
CDR3 DNA: TGTGCCAGCAGCCCCGGGACTAGCGGGTACGATTACTCTGGGGCCAACGTCCTGACTTTC

clone size: -
J gene: TRBJ2-2
V gene: TRBV18
D gene: TRBD1
CDR3 protein: CASARDRNTGELFF
CDR3 DNA: TGTGCCAGCGCCCGGGACAGAAACACCGGGGAGCTGTTTTTT